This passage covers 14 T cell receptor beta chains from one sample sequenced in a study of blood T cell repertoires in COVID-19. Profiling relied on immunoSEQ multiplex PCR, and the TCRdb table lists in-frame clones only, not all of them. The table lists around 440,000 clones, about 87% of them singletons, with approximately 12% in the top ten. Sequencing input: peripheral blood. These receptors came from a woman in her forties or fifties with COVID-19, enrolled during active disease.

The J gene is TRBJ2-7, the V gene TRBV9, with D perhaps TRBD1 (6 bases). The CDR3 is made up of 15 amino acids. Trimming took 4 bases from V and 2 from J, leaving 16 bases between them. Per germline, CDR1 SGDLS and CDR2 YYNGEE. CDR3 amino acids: CASSPRQDHTYEQYF. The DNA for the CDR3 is TGTGCCAGCAGCCCCCGACAGGACCATACCTACGAGCAGTACTTC.

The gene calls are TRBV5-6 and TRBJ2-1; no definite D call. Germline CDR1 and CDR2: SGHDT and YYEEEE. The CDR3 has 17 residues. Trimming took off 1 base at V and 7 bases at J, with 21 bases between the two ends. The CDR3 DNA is TGTGCCAGCAGCTTGCCCCTTGGCCTAGTAGTCACGAATGAGCAGTTCTTC. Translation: CASSLPLGLVVTNEQFF.

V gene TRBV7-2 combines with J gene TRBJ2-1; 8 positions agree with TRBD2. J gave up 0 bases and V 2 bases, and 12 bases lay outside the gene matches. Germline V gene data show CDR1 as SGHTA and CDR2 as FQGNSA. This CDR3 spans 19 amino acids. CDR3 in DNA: TGTGCCAGCAGCTTACTTGGTGATAGCGGGGCCCTCTCCTACAATGAGCAGTTCTTC. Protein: CASSLLGDSGALSYNEQFF.

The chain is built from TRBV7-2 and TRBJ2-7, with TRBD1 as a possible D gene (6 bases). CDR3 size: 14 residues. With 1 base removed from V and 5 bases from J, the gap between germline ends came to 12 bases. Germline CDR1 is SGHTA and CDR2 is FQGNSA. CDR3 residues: CASSLGAQGNEQYF. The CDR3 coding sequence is TGTGCCAGCAGCTTAGGGGCTCAGGGGAACGAGCAGTACTTC.

CDR3 nucleotide sequence: TGCGCCAGCAGCTTGCTTGCGGGGAGGGGCAATGAGCAGTTCTTC. This gives the protein CASSLLAGRGNEQFF. The chain uses TRBV5-1 and TRBJ2-1; 7 bases map to TRBD2. J gave up 6 bases and V 1 base, and 7 bases lay outside the gene matches. The CDR3 has 15 residues. CDR1 and CDR2 (germline): SGHRS, YFSETQ.

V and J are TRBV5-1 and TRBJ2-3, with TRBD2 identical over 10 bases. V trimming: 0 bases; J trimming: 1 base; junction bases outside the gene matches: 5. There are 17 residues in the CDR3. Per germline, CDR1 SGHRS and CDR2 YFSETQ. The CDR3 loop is CASSLAGLAGGTDTQYF. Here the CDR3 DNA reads TGCGCCAGCAGCTTGGCCGGGCTAGCGGGGGGCACAGATACGCAGTATTTT.

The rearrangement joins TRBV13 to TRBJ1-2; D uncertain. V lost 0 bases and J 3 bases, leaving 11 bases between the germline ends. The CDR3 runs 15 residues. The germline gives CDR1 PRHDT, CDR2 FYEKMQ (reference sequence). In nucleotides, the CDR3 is TGTGCCAGCAGCTTAGGAGGTGGAGGTCACTATGGCTACACCTTC. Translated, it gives CASSLGGGGHYGYTF.

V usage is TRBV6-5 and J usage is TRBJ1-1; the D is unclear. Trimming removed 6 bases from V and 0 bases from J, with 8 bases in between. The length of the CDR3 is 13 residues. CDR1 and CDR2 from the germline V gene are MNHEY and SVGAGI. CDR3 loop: CASRQQLNTEAFF. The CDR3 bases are TGTGCCAGCAGACAACAGTTGAACACTGAAGCTTTCTTT.

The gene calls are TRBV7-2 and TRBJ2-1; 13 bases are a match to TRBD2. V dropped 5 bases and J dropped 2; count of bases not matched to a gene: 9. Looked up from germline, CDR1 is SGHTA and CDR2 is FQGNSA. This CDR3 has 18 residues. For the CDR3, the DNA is TGTGCCAGCAGCCCGCGACTAGCGGGGGGCCCAACCTACAATGAGCAGTTCTTC. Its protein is CASSPRLAGGPTYNEQFF.

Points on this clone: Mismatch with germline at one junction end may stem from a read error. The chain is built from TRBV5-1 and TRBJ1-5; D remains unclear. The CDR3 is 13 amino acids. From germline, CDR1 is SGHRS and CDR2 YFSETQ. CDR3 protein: CTSRLGPNQPQHF. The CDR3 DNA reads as TGCACCAGCAGACTCGGTCCCAATCAGCCCCAGCATTTT.

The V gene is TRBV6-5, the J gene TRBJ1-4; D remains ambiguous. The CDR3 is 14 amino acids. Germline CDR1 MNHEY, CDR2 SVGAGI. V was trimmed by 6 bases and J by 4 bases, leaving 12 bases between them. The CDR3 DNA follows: TGTGCCAGCAGGAGCCCCCTCGGTAATGAAAAACTGTTTTTT. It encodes CASRSPLGNEKLFF.

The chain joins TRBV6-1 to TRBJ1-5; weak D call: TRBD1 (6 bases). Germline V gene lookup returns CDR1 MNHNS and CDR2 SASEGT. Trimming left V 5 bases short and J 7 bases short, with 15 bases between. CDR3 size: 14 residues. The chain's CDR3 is CASSYGGAGQPQHF. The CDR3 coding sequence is TGTGCCAGCAGTTATGGGGGGGCAGGCCAGCCCCAGCATTTT.

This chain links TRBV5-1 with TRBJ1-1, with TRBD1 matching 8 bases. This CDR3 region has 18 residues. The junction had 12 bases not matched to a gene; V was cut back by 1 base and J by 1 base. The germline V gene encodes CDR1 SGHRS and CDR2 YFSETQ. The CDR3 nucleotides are TGCGCCAGCAGCTTGATTTATCAGGGGGCGCGAGGGAACACTGAAGCTTTCTTT. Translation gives CASSLIYQGARGNTEAFF.

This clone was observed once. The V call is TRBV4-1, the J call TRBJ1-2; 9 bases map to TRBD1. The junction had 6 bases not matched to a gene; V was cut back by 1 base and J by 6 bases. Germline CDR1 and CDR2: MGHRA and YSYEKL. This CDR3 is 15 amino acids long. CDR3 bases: TGCGCCAGCAGCCAAGGCGGACAGGGGAGTGATGGCTACACCTTC. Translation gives CASSQGGQGSDGYTF.